One and the same sample provided the 17 T cell receptor beta chains below, sequenced in a study of T cell repertoires in cytomegalovirus infection. No cognate antigen is known for these TCRs. MiXCR, applied by TCRdb to the reads, yields one record per CDR3 protein. The sample includes about 900,000 distinct CDR3 sequences, less than 40% of them seen just once. The sample in question was cultured CD8+ T cells from PBMCs, obtained from culture after CMV antigen stimulation. The source is a human donor in good health (CMV status not recorded). Some clones in this sample may be carry-over from other donors' samples.

At least ten counts were recorded for this clonotype. The chain couples TRBV6-2 or TRBV6-3 to TRBJ1-1; weak D call: TRBD1 (5 bases). Germline V lookup: CDR1 MNHEY, CDR2 SVGEGT. The V gene lost 10 bases and the J gene lost 0 bases, with 12 bases spanning the gap. The CDR3 totals 13 residues. CDR3 nucleotides: TGTGCCACCTCAGGGCATTTGAACACTGAAGCTTTCTTT. It yields the protein CATSGHLNTEAFF.

The gene calls are TRBV7-9 and TRBJ1-2; 10 bases align to TRBD1. Losses at the gene ends were 0 bases for V and 7 bases for J; bases not matched to a gene: 14. Per the germline V gene, CDR1 is SEHNR and CDR2 is FQNEAQ (reference sequence). The CDR3 has 18 amino acids. The DNA for the CDR3 is TGTGCCAGCAGCTTAGCGTGGGGGACAGGGGCCCGGAAAAGTGGCTACACCTTC. This codes for CASSLAWGTGARKSGYTF.

At least ten counts were recorded for this clonotype. V usage is TRBV7-2 and J usage is TRBJ1-2; D is unclear. The ends were cut back, 2 bases at V and 2 bases at J, with 6 bases in the middle. This CDR3 comprises 13 residues. CDR1 is SGHTA and CDR2 is FQGNSA in the germline V gene. CDR3 DNA: TGTGCCAGCAGCTTAAATGCCAACTATGGCTACACCTTC. It yields the protein CASSLNANYGYTF.

The CDR3 loop is CASSFPGGAMDTGELFF. The CDR3 bases are TGTGCCAGCAGTTTCCCCGGGGGGGCCATGGACACCGGGGAGCTGTTTTTT. J is TRBJ2-2 and V is TRBV12-3 or TRBV12-4; 8 bases are a match to TRBD2. The CDR3 sequence is 17 residues long. With V trimmed by 3 bases and J by 3 bases, 9 bases remained unmatched.

The sample holds many counts of this clonotype. J is TRBJ2-5 and V is TRBV12-3 or TRBV12-4, with TRBD1 as a possible D gene (5 bases). The CDR3 totals 14 residues. Trimming stripped 7 bases from V and 1 base from J, with 13 bases between. CDR3 in amino acids: CASILKGFQETQYF. The CDR3 coding sequence is TGTGCCAGCATCCTGAAGGGGTTCCAAGAGACCCAGTACTTC.

This chain joins TRBV9 and TRBJ2-4; 8 nucleotides line up with TRBD1. The CDR3 sequence is 17 residues long. J was trimmed by 2 bases and V by 4 bases; bases with no gene match: 11. Germline CDR1 and CDR2: SGDLS and YYNGEE. The CDR3 protein is CASSPRQGTESKNIQYF. The DNA of the CDR3 is TGTGCCAGCAGCCCTCGACAGGGGACGGAGTCCAAAAACATTCAGTACTTC.

The chain is built from TRBV14 and TRBJ2-1; D remains unclear. The CDR3 has 12 amino acids. Between the trimmed V and J ends, which lost 2 bases and 8 bases, there was a span of 7 bases. Germline V gives CDR1 SGHDN, CDR2 FVKESK. CDR3 sequence (DNA): TGTGCCAGCAGCCAATCGGTTGATGAGCAGTTCTTC. Translating gives CASSQSVDEQFF. Full variable domain (rest looked up from reference TRBV14 and TRBJ2-1): EAGVTQFPSHSVIEKGQTVTLRCDPISGHDNLYWYRRVMGKEIKFLLHFVKESKQDESGMPNNRFLAERTGGTYSTLKVQPAELEDSGVYFCASSQSVDEQFFGPGTRLTVL.

As to this clonotype: A much bigger clone sits one base away, suggesting this may be a read error. This chain connects TRBV7-2 to TRBJ2-5; TRBD2 might be the D (6 bases). This CDR3 region has 14 residues. The ends were cut back, 3 bases at V and 3 bases at J, with 11 bases in the middle. The germline V gene has CDR1 SGHTA and CDR2 FQGNSA. DNA for the CDR3: TGTGCCAGCAGCTTCTTAGCGGACGAAGAGACCCAGTACTTC. Translation gives CASSFLADEETQYF.

Note on this clonotype: Relative to the germline gene, one junction end is altered; a read error may explain this. The V gene is TRBV7-6, the J gene TRBJ2-7, with D possibly being TRBD1 (5 bases). The length of the CDR3 is 12 residues. The germline V gene encodes CDR1 SGHVS and CDR2 FNYEAQ. The CDR3 here is CASSLKPDKMDF. In DNA, the CDR3 is TGTGCCAGCAGCTTAAAACCGGACAAGATGGACTTC.

This clonotype was found once. J is TRBJ2-4 and V is TRBV20-1; 9 bases agree with TRBD2. The CDR3 runs to 14 residues. Germline lookup yields CDR1 DFQATT and CDR2 SNEGSKA (reference sequence). V shed 6 bases and J 7 bases; nucleotides not matched to a gene: 10. CDR3 DNA: TGCAGTGCAGGGTGGCGGGGGGGCAGGAACATTCAGTACTTC. Translated: CSAGWRGGRNIQYF.

The V and J genes are TRBV19 and TRBJ1-1; TRBD1 might be the D (5 bases). The CDR3 spans 13 residues. Germline assignment: CDR1 LNHDA and CDR2 SQIVND (reference sequence). V lost 8 bases, J lost 4 bases, and 14 bases lay in between. CDR3 nucleotides: TGTGCCAGTTCATCAGGGATCGTCACTGAAGCTTTCTTT. Translation: CASSSGIVTEAFF.

This clonotype has a handful of counts. The gene calls are TRBV7-2 and TRBJ1-3; 10 positions match TRBD1. The CDR3 consists of 15 residues. Germline loops: CDR1 SGHTA, CDR2 FQGNSA. J lost 3 bases, V lost 4 bases, and 3 bases had no gene match. The CDR3 coding sequence is TGTGCCAGCAGCTCTAGGGACAGGGGTGGAAACACCATATATTTT. Translated: CASSSRDRGGNTIYF.

The rearrangement uses TRBV6-2 or TRBV6-3 and TRBJ2-1, with D possibly being TRBD1 (6 bases). CDR1 and CDR2 (germline): MNHEY, SVGEGT. Trimming cost V 8 bases and J 5 bases, with 16 bases left between them. CDR3 size: 14 residues. The CDR3 DNA follows: TGTGCCAGCGAGGGGGACGGTTATAACAATGAGCAGTTCTTC. Translation: CASEGDGYNNEQFF.

This chain joins TRBV19 and TRBJ1-5; D call uncertain. Germline values: CDR1 LNHDA, CDR2 SQIVND (reference sequence). CDR3 length equals 14 residues. Trimming shortened V by 8 bases and J by 0 bases, and 11 bases separated the two germline ends. The CDR3 bases are TGTGCCAGTGGTTTCGGGGTTAGCAATCAGCCCCAGCATTTT. Residues: CASGFGVSNQPQHF.

This clonotype was seen a few times. V is TRBV7-9 and J is TRBJ1-1; D remains unclear. V dropped 5 bases and J dropped 1 base, with 14 bases sitting between them. Germline values: CDR1 SEHNR, CDR2 FQNEAQ (reference sequence). This CDR3 contains 15 residues. CDR3 nucleotide sequence: TGTGCCAGCAGCACACAGCGGGCAGCGAACACTGAAGCTTTCTTT. Translated, it gives CASSTQRAANTEAFF.

The chain couples TRBV25-1 to TRBJ2-4, with a weak D call TRBD2 (5 bases). V shed 0 bases and J shed 8 bases, with 20 bases lying between them. Per germline, CDR1 MGHDK and CDR2 SYGVNS. The CDR3 length is 17 residues. DNA of the CDR3: TGTGCCAGCAGTGAATATGCCCCCGGGATGGCGGGCGACATTCAGTACTTC. It is translated as CASSEYAPGMAGDIQYF.

Here the CDR3 DNA reads TGTGCCAGCAGCTTAGGTGACTCTGGTTTGAACGCAGATACGCAGTATTTT. Translation gives CASSLGDSGLNADTQYF. The chain recombines TRBV7-8 with TRBJ2-3; D is unclear. Trimming cost V 1 base and J 4 bases, with 18 bases left between them. The CDR3 contains 17 residues. CDR1 is SGHVS, CDR2 FQNEAQ, per germline.